This T cell receptor beta chain was sequenced in a study of T cell clonality in common variable immunodeficiency. Study outcomes and limitations: Common variable immunodeficiency TCR beta sequences reportedly had fewer deletions and N-nucleotide insertions.

In its sample, this clone was seen many times. The antigen is unknown. The sequence runs out 3 residues before the end of the CDR3; the remainder is reconstructed from the germline J gene. Trimming took 6 bases from V and 0 from J; bases not matched to a gene: 7. The CDR3 totals 15 residues. Germline CDR1 reads SNHLY; CDR2 reads FYNNEI. CVID subjects were neither ill nor on immunomodulatory or immunosuppressive medication at sampling. The method was immunoSEQ multiplex PCR; TCRdb's version includes in-frame clones alone and lacks a portion of them. The sample includes tens of thousands of clones, none of them occurring once.

This receptor was identified in a human donor with common variable immunodeficiency. The chain uses TRBV2 and TRBJ1-1; 7 nucleotides match TRBD1. What was sequenced was peripheral blood mononuclear cells. The CDR3 DNA, read in part, is TGTGCCAGCAGACAAGACAGGGCCCTGAACACTGAA. Translated, it gives CASRQDRALNTE. The full CDR3 protein is CASRQDRALNTEAFF.